A single sample is the source of the 4 T cell receptor beta chains below, sequenced in a study of neurological immune-mediated disorders. MiXCR, run by TCRdb on the 5' RACE reads, gives a single entry per CDR3 protein. The profile shows more than 40,000 distinct CDR3 sequences, 3% of them singletons. What was sequenced was PBMCs. These TCRs come from a woman between 45 and 65 years old with multiple sclerosis.

This clonotype was observed many times. The V call is TRBV15, the J call TRBJ1-5, with a tentative D call TRBD1 (5 bases). Trimming cost V 5 bases and J 0 bases, with 11 bases left between them. The length of the CDR3 is 15 residues. The germline gives CDR1 LNHNV, CDR2 YYDKDF (reference sequence). CDR3 DNA sequence: TGTGCCACCAGCGAGGGGATTCATAGCAATCAGCCCCAGCATTTT. Residues: CATSEGIHSNQPQHF.

The chain is built from TRBV15 and TRBJ1-6; no clear D. The CDR3 has 15 amino acids. Germline V lookup: CDR1 LNHNV, CDR2 YYDKDF (reference sequence). V gave up 0 bases and J gave up 7 bases, with 10 bases separating them. CDR3 sequence (DNA): TGTGCCACCAGCAGAGATAGTTCCGGGAATTCACCCCTCCACTTT. This codes for CATSRDSSGNSPLHF.

The table lists this clonotype with many counts. V and J are TRBV7-2 and TRBJ2-7; 7 bases are shared with TRBD1. The junction had 6 bases not matched to a gene; V was cut back by 6 bases and J by 1 base. CDR1 and CDR2 from the germline V gene are SGHTA and FQGNSA. The CDR3 is 14 amino acids. The CDR3 is CASRKQGLSYEQYF. CDR3 DNA sequence: TGTGCCAGCAGAAAACAGGGGTTGTCCTACGAGCAGTACTTC.

Many counts were recorded for this clonotype. The J gene is TRBJ2-1, the V gene TRBV12-3 or TRBV12-4; 9 nucleotides match TRBD2. CDR3 length equals 13 residues. V dropped 6 bases and J dropped 8; count of bases not matched to a gene: 5. CDR3 sequence reads: CASRERGEDEQFF. The CDR3 DNA reads as TGTGCCAGCAGGGAGCGGGGGGAGGATGAGCAGTTCTTC.